This T cell receptor beta chain appears in the sequencing data of a study of blood T cells in healthy people across ages. Findings and limits, study-wide: A conclusive naive versus antigen-experienced comparison was prevented by the unsorted PBMCs.

The second PCR ran about 6 to 12 cycles with a sample-barcoded 5' primer and J-beta primers. Every single cDNA molecule received a tag from a template-switch adaptor with 12 random nucleotides. TCRdb used MiXCR to reprocess the 5' RACE reads, holding one entry per CDR3 protein. The table lists roughly 800,000 distinct CDR3 sequences, 58% of them singletons. This clonotype was seen a few times. Its antigen is not known. Sequenced material: blood. The clonotype originates from a man aged 25-45 years in good health.

The CDR3: CASSQDWGGSGYGYTF. Written as DNA, the CDR3 is TGCGCCAGCAGCCAAGATTGGGGGGGAAGCGGCTATGGCTACACCTTC. The rearrangement uses TRBV4-3 and TRBJ1-2; tentatively, D is TRBD1 (5 bases). The germline V gene encodes CDR1 LGHNA and CDR2 YSLEER. CDR3 length: 16 residues. Trimming took 0 bases from V and 4 from J, leaving 15 bases between them.